The 9 T cell receptor beta chains below were found in one sample sequenced in a study of T cells expressing NK-cell markers. TCRdb reanalyzed the 5' RACE reads, giving one entry per CDR3 protein sequence and no DNA. The sample includes 200,000 to 300,000 distinct CDR3 sequences. Input material: blood T cells: a sorted CD56 or NKG2C T cell subset, CD4+ or CD8+ T cells, or bulk PBMC T cells (not recorded which). Source of these receptors: a woman aged 18 to 75 in good health.

This chain connects TRBV11-2 to TRBJ2-1; the TRBD1 assignment by TCRdb is unverifiable without DNA. Per the germline V gene, CDR1 is SGHAT and CDR2 is FQNNGV. CDR3 length: 18 amino acids. CDR3: CASSPNRGPGRETQVQFF.

V gene TRBV12-3 or TRBV12-4 combines with J gene TRBJ1-6. The CDR3 loop spans 15 amino acids. CDR3 residues: CASSLGQTYNSPLHF.

The rearrangement joins TRBV30 to TRBJ1-1; TCRdb's D call, TRBD1, is unchecked because there is no DNA. The CDR3 extends over 15 amino acids. The germline CDR1 and CDR2 sequences are GTSNPN and SVGIG (reference sequence). The CDR3 here is CAWRPGTGENTEVFF.

This chain connects TRBV3-1 to TRBJ1-3; as DNA is missing, the TRBD1 call by TCRdb cannot be tested. This CDR3 contains 16 residues. Germline V gene data show CDR1 as LGHDT and CDR2 as YNNKEL (reference sequence). The CDR3: CASSQAFDSFGNTIYF.

The chain recombines TRBV20-1 with TRBJ2-1; TCRdb's D call, TRBD2, is unchecked because there is no DNA. Per the germline V gene, CDR1 is DFQATT and CDR2 is SNEGSKA (reference sequence). The CDR3 has 16 residues. CDR3 residues: CSAPPFRGGSYNEQFF.

The chain employs TRBV3-1 and TRBJ1-6; without DNA, the TCRdb call of TRBD1 cannot be checked. The CDR3 covers 13 residues. CDR1 is LGHDT, CDR2 YNNKEL, per germline (reference sequence). The CDR3 reads CASSQFRDRPLHF.

CDR3 sequence reads: CASSYTGATYEQYF. The chain carries TRBV6-5 and TRBJ2-7; TCRdb gives TRBD1 as the D gene, but with no DNA this cannot be confirmed. Germline CDR1 and CDR2: MNHEY and SVGAGI. CDR3 length: 14 amino acids.

The chain is built from TRBV20-1 and TRBJ2-5; the TCRdb D gene call, TRBD2, has no DNA to confirm it. The CDR3 covers 12 residues. Germline V gene sequence: CDR1 DFQATT, CDR2 SNEGSKA (reference sequence). The CDR3 loop is CSAAGSQETQYF.

CDR3 residues: CASKQAGELFF. The J gene is TRBJ2-2, the V gene TRBV19; the TCRdb D gene call, TRBD1, has no DNA to confirm it. This CDR3 comprises 11 residues. The V gene's germline CDR1 is LNHDA and CDR2 SQIVND (reference sequence).